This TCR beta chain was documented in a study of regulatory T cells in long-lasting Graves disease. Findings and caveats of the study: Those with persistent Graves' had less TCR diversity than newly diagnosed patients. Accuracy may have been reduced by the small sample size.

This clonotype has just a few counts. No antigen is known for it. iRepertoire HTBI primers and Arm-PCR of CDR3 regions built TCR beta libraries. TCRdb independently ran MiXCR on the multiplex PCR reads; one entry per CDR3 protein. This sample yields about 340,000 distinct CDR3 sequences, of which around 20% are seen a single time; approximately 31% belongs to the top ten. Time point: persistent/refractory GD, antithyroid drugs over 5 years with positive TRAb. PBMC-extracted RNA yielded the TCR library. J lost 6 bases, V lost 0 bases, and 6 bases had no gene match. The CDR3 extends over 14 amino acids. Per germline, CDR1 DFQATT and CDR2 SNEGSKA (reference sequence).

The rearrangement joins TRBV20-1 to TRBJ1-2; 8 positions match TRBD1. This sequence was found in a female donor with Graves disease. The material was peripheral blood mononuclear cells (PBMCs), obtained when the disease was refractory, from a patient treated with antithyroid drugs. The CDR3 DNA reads TGCAGTGCTAGAGATAGACAGGGGCGGGATGGCTACACCTTC. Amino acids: CSARDRQGRDGYTF.